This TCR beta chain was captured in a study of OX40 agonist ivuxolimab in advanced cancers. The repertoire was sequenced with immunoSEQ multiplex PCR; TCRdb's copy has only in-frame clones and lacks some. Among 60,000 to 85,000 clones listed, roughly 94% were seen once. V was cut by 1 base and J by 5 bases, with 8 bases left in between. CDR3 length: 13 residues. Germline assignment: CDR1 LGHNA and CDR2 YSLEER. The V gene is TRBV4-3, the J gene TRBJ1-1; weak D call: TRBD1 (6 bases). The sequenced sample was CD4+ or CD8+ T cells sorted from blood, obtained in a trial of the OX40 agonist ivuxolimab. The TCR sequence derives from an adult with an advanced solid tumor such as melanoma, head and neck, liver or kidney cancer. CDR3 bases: TGCGCCAGCAGCCAAGTAGGGGGAACTGAAGCTTTCTTT. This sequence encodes CASSQVGGTEAFF.